The 23 T cell receptor beta chains below come from one sample, sequenced in a study of blood T cell repertoires in COVID-19. The protocol was immunoSEQ multiplex PCR, while the TCRdb copy is restricted to in-frame clones and leaves out a portion. The data show over 60,000 clones, roughly nine tenths seen once. Sequencing was done on a sample of peripheral blood. These receptors came from a man older than 75 with acute or convalescent COVID-19.

The chain recombines TRBV25-1 with TRBJ1-1, with D possibly being TRBD1 (6 bases). Germline V CDR1 and CDR2: MGHDK, SYGVNS. Trimming shortened V by 6 bases and J by 1 base, and 15 bases separated the two germline ends. The CDR3 is 15 amino acids. This CDR3 is CASRPGVISNTEAFF. CDR3 nucleotide sequence: TGTGCCAGCAGACCAGGGGTCATCTCGAACACTGAAGCTTTCTTT.

This rearrangement joins TRBV28 to TRBJ1-6; unclear D gene. Trimming took 5 bases from V and 9 from J, leaving 8 bases between them. CDR3 length equals 12 residues. Germline V gives CDR1 MDHEN, CDR2 SYDVKM. The CDR3 DNA reads as TGTGCCAGCAGTGTCTCTATTTCACCCCTCCACTTT. This sequence encodes CASSVSISPLHF.

The genes are TRBV7-3 and TRBJ2-3, with TRBD2 matching 7 bases. CDR1 is SGHTA, CDR2 FQGTGA, per germline. The CDR3 is 14 amino acids. V shed 5 bases and J 3 bases; nucleotides not matched to a gene: 5. The CDR3 region has the DNA TGTGCCAGCAGCCCTGGGGGGGGTACAGATACGCAGTATTTT. Translating it yields CASSPGGGTDTQYF.

This rearrangement joins TRBV7-9 to TRBJ1-1; no clear D. The ends were cut back, 1 base at V and 5 bases at J, with 11 bases in the middle. The germline V gene has CDR1 SEHNR and CDR2 FQNEAQ (reference sequence). The length of the CDR3 is 14 residues. The CDR3 nucleotides read TGTGCCAGCAGCTTAGGGTCTATCCGGACTGAAGCTTTCTTT. As protein: CASSLGSIRTEAFF.

V usage is TRBV5-4 and J usage is TRBJ2-2, with TRBD1 matching 7 bases. Germline values: CDR1 SGHNT, CDR2 YYREEE (reference sequence). The V and J ends lost 0 bases and 5 bases, in that order; junction bases with no gene match: 7. CDR3 length: 16 amino acids. CDR3 DNA sequence: TGTGCCAGCAGCTTGGGGAGAGGGGGCGCGACCGGGGAGCTGTTTTTT. This sequence encodes CASSLGRGGATGELFF.

The chain has TRBV7-2 and TRBJ2-3, with 10 bases matching TRBD2. This CDR3 contains 16 residues. CDR1 SGHTA and CDR2 FQGNSA come from the germline V gene. The ends lost 1 base at V and 9 bases at J; junction bases unmatched: 10. CDR3 sequence (DNA): TGTGCCAGCAGCTTAGATTTCAGCGGGGGGGCGAGCACGCAGTATTTT. The encoded protein is CASSLDFSGGASTQYF.

The chain recombines TRBV30 with TRBJ1-1; 7 bases align to TRBD1. V was pared by 3 bases and J by 2 bases, with 6 bases of the junction left unmatched. CDR1 and CDR2 (germline): GTSNPN, SVGIG (reference sequence). This CDR3 comprises 14 residues. The DNA of the CDR3 is TGTGCCTGGAGCGCCCAGGGGGGAAACACTGAAGCTTTCTTT. Its protein product is CAWSAQGGNTEAFF. The full variable domain, rest sourced from reference TRBV30 and TRBJ1-1, is SQTIHQWPATLVQPVGSPLSLECTVEGTSNPNLYWYRQAAGRGLQLLFYSVGIGQISSEVPQNLSASRPQDRQFILSSKKLLLSDSGFYLCAWSAQGGNTEAFFGQGTRLTVV.

To note about this clone: The final CDR3 position lacks the conserved phenylalanine or tryptophan, pointing to a likely read error. No DNA is shown, since the ends of the CDR3 on it are uncertain; the CDR3 is the one TCRdb lists. The rearrangement uses TRBV12-3 or TRBV12-4 and TRBJ1-1; the table's D call of TRBD1 was not tested on the DNA. Including both end residues, the CDR3 is 8 amino acids long. CDR3 residues: CATALGQG.

The chain is built from TRBV7-9 and TRBJ1-2; no clear D. The CDR3 covers 12 residues. The germline V gene encodes CDR1 SEHNR and CDR2 FQNEAQ (reference sequence). V lost 1 base and J 4 bases, leaving 4 bases between the germline ends. For the CDR3, the DNA is TGTGCCAGCAGCTTAGACAGCTATGGCTACACCTTC. This gives the protein CASSLDSYGYTF.

This chain links TRBV6-5 with TRBJ2-1; D remains ambiguous. Germline assignment: CDR1 MNHEY and CDR2 SVGAGI. The CDR3 consists of 15 residues. Between the trimmed V and J ends, which lost 7 bases and 8 bases, there was a span of 21 bases. The DNA of the CDR3 is TGTGCCAGCACCCATCCGGGTCTTTTTAAGGATGAGCAGTTCTTC. Amino acids: CASTHPGLFKDEQFF.

The chain uses TRBV19 and TRBJ1-2; maybe TRBD1 (5 bases). The CDR3 sequence is 12 residues long. V was cut by 7 bases and J by 7 bases, with 13 bases left in between. Looked up from germline, CDR1 is LNHDA and CDR2 is SQIVND (reference sequence). CDR3 protein: CASTAGLGGYTF. In DNA form, the CDR3 reads TGTGCCAGTACAGCAGGGTTGGGTGGCTACACCTTC. The whole variable domain, filled in from reference TRBV19 and TRBJ1-2, reads DGGITQSPKYLFRKEGQNVTLSCEQNLNHDAMYWYRQDPGQGLRLIYYSQIVNDFQKGDIAEGYSVSREKKESFPLTVTSAQKNPTAFYLCASTAGLGGYTFGSGTRLTVV.

The gene calls are TRBV6-5 and TRBJ1-5, with D unclear. Germline CDR1 and CDR2: MNHEY and SVGAGI. The length of the CDR3 is 13 residues. V lost 6 bases to trimming and J lost 6 bases, with 12 bases between them. The CDR3 is CASRQTSGQPQHF. The CDR3 DNA reads as TGTGCCAGCAGGCAGACTTCGGGTCAGCCCCAGCATTTT.

The chain has TRBV2 and TRBJ2-7; D might be TRBD2 (6 bases). Germline V gene data show CDR1 as SNHLY and CDR2 as FYNNEI. Trimming took off 7 bases at V and 5 bases at J, with 15 bases between the two ends. CDR3 length: 13 residues. The CDR3 is CASTWGEGNEQYF. CDR3 in DNA: TGTGCCAGCACCTGGGGGGAAGGGAACGAGCAGTACTTC.

V gene TRBV2 combines with J gene TRBJ1-1; no clear D gene. CDR1 and CDR2 (germline): SNHLY, FYNNEI. The CDR3 spans 15 residues. The germline V and J ends were trimmed by 4 bases and 1 base, with 13 bases remaining between them. Here the CDR3 reads CASSGLGLANTEAFF. Here the CDR3 DNA reads TGTGCCAGCAGTGGCCTTGGGCTGGCGAACACTGAAGCTTTCTTT.

The J gene is TRBJ1-1, the V gene TRBV12-3 or TRBV12-4, with a possible D match to TRBD1 (5 bases). Trimming left V 1 base short and J 5 bases short, with 5 bases between. The CDR3 contains 12 residues. CDR3 DNA: TGTGCCAGCAGTTTAGAGGGGACTGAAGCTTTCTTT. It encodes CASSLEGTEAFF.

V usage is TRBV19 and J usage is TRBJ2-3, with 8 bases identical to TRBD2. The V and J ends lost 4 bases and 0 bases, in that order; junction bases with no gene match: 3. The CDR3 is 15 amino acids. Germline V lookup: CDR1 LNHDA, CDR2 SQIVND (reference sequence). The CDR3 loop reads CASSSTSGSTDTQYF. The DNA of the CDR3 is TGTGCCAGTAGTAGCACTAGCGGAAGCACAGATACGCAGTATTTT.

The chain combines TRBV29-1 with TRBJ1-5, with D perhaps TRBD1 (5 bases). The V end was cut by 6 bases, the J end by 5 bases, with 14 bases between. The germline V gene encodes CDR1 SQVTM and CDR2 ANQGSEA. The CDR3 sequence is 13 residues long. CDR3 amino acids: CSVRQGLHQPQHF. The CDR3 DNA follows: TGCAGCGTGAGGCAGGGCCTCCATCAGCCCCAGCATTTT.

As for this clone: Other DNA sequences from this sample encode an identical CDR3 as well. The chain carries TRBV5-6 and TRBJ1-1, with D possibly matching TRBD1 (5 bases). Looked up from germline, CDR1 is SGHDT and CDR2 is YYEEEE. This CDR3 spans 13 amino acids. V was clipped by 2 bases and J by 2 bases, with 7 bases between them. The CDR3 loop is CASSFQGNTEAFF. CDR3 sequence (DNA): TGTGCCAGCAGCTTTCAGGGAAACACTGAAGCTTTCTTT.

The chain uses TRBV2 and TRBJ1-5; weak D call: TRBD1 (5 bases). Trimming removed 6 bases from V and 0 bases from J, with 18 bases in between. This CDR3 region has 17 residues. Germline lookup yields CDR1 SNHLY and CDR2 FYNNEI. The CDR3 loop reads CASRGLRGTYSNQPQHF. CDR3 bases: TGTGCCAGCAGGGGATTGCGGGGGACCTATAGCAATCAGCCCCAGCATTTT.

The V call is TRBV15, the J call TRBJ1-4; no clear D. V was trimmed by 3 bases and J by 14 bases, leaving 10 bases between them. In germline, CDR1 is LNHNV, CDR2 YYDKDF (reference sequence). This CDR3 is built from 11 residues. The CDR3 sequence: CATSRGSHLFF. The CDR3 DNA is TGTGCCACCAGCAGGGGGAGCCATCTGTTTTTT.

Here the CDR3 DNA reads TGTGCCAGCTCCGCGGGACAGGGGGCCACTGAAGCTTTCTTT. Amino acid sequence: CASSAGQGATEAFF. The genes are TRBV18 and TRBJ1-1; 12 positions match TRBD1. Trimming at V came to 6 bases and at J to 4 bases, leaving 3 bases not matched to a gene. In germline, CDR1 is KGHSH, CDR2 LQKENI. The CDR3 has 14 amino acids.

This clone appeared a few times. The V gene is TRBV5-8, the J gene TRBJ1-5, with D uncertain. CDR1 and CDR2 (germline): SGHTS, YDEGEE. Deletions cut 0 bases from V and 6 bases from J, with 13 bases between. The CDR3 loop spans 15 amino acids. In DNA, the CDR3 is TGTGCCAGCAGCTTGGGGGATACACGGGGTCAGCCCCAGCATTTT. Translating gives CASSLGDTRGQPQHF.

The rearrangement links TRBV7-9 to TRBJ2-5; the D gene is possibly TRBD2 (6 bases). V lost 2 bases to trimming and J lost 4 bases, with 8 bases between them. Germline CDR1 SEHNR, CDR2 FQNEAQ (reference sequence). This CDR3 has 13 residues. The CDR3 DNA follows: TGTGCCAGCAGCTTAAAGGGAGGAGAGACCCAGTACTTC. Amino acids: CASSLKGGETQYF. The whole variable domain, remainder taken from reference TRBV7-9 and TRBJ2-5, is DTGVSQNPRHKITKRGQNVTFRCDPISEHNRLYWYRQTLGQGPEFLTYFQNEAQLEKSRLLSDRFSAERPKGSFSTLEIQRTEQGDSAMYLCASSLKGGETQYFGPGTRLLVL.